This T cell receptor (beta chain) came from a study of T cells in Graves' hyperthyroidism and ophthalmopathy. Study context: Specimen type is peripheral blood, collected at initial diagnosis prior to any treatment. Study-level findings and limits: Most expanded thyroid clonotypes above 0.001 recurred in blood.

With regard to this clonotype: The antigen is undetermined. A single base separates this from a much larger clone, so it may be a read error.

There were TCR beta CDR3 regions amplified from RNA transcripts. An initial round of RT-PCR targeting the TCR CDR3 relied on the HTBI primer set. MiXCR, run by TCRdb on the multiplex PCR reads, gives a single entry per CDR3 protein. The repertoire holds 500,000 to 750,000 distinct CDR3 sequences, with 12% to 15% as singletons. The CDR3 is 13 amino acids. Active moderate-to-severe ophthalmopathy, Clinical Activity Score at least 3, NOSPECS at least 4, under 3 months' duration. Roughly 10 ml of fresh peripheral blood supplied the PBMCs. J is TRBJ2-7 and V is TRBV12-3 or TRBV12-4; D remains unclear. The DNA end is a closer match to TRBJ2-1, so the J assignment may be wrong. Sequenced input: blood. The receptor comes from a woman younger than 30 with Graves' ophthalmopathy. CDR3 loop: CASSPLESYEQFF. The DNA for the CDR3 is TGTGCCAGCAGCCCCCTCGAATCCTACGAGCAGTTCTTC.